Given below is one TCR beta chain in context. What it binds is not known. CTLA-4 blockade with ipilimumab, together with focal radiation, was given to patients with chemo-refractory metastatic non-small-cell lung cancer. Generated by immunoSEQ multiplex PCR, the TCRdb table keeps only in-frame clones and is missing some. The data show approximately 12,000 clones, with about 88% seen just once and 29% held by the top ten. The data derive from a study of radiotherapy plus CTLA-4 blockade in lung cancer. Across the study: Among enrolled patients, roughly 20% responded and approximately 33% achieved disease control.

CDR1 and CDR2 from the germline V gene are MNHEY and SMNVEV (reference sequence). Trimming cost V 5 bases and J 6 bases, with 17 bases left between them. This CDR3 contains 14 residues. Whole-study results and caveats: Subsequent to radiotherapy plus ipilimumab, tumor-derived TCR clones underwent expansion in blood. Strongest reported response predictors: early blood clone changes and post-radiation interferon-beta.

The sequencing here drew on peripheral blood, taken from a patient treated with radiotherapy plus ipilimumab. This TCR derives from a human donor with non-small cell lung cancer that progressed on radiotherapy plus ipilimumab. The gene calls are TRBV27 and TRBJ2-7; TRBD1 might be the D (5 bases). The CDR3 DNA reads as TGTGCCAGCAGTCAATTGCCAGGGCCCGGCGAGCAGTACTTC. This encodes CASSQLPGPGEQYF.